The 29 T cell receptor beta chains listed next were all sequenced from one sample in a study of control samples from healthy donors and cancer patients. Libraries were prepared by immunoSEQ multiplex PCR; TCRdb keeps only in-frame clonotypes and omits some of them. The sample lists around 170,000 clones; roughly 90% were seen once. What was sequenced was blood. The origin of the receptors is a woman aged 45 to 65 in good health.

Turning to this clone: One end of the junction varies from germline; a read error may be responsible. This sequence joins TRBV2 and TRBJ2-1; 8 bases agree with TRBD2. The length of the CDR3 is 15 residues. CDR1 and CDR2 (germline): SNHLY, FYNNEI. The CDR3 region has the DNA TGTGCCAGCACTGAACGTAATCGGGGGGGTAATGAGCAGTTCTTC. Residues: CASTERNRGGNEQFF. Together with reference TRBV2 and TRBJ2-1, the CDR3 gives the full variable domain: EPEVTQTPSHQVTQMGQEVILRCVPISNHLYFYWYRQILGQKVEFLVSFYNNEISEKSEIFDDQFSVERPDGSNFTLKIRSTKLEDSAMYFCASTERNRGGNEQFFGPGTRLTVL.

V and J are TRBV6-4 and TRBJ1-2; D is perhaps TRBD1 (6 bases). The germline V gene has CDR1 MRHNA and CDR2 SNTAGT. V was shortened by 4 bases and J by 4 bases, with 13 bases between the two germline ends. The CDR3 loop spans 14 amino acids. For the CDR3, the DNA is TGTGCCAGCAGTGCGACCGGGACAACCTATGGCTACACCTTC. The encoded protein is CASSATGTTYGYTF.

This clone was counted a few times. The V call is TRBV6-2 or TRBV6-3, the J call TRBJ2-7; 8 bases fit TRBD2. CDR3 length equals 15 residues. V was pared by 4 bases and J by 0 bases, with 5 bases of the junction left unmatched. The germline CDR1 and CDR2 sequences are MNHEY and SVGEGT. The CDR3 here is CASSFSGASSYEQYF. The CDR3, as DNA: TGTGCCAGCAGTTTTAGCGGGGCGAGCTCCTACGAGCAGTACTTC.

J is TRBJ1-1 and V is TRBV12-3 or TRBV12-4; the D is unclear. The CDR3 totals 12 residues. V gave up 6 bases and J gave up 0 bases, with 5 bases separating them. In nucleotides, the CDR3 is TGTGCCAGCAGGGTCATGAACACTGAAGCTTTCTTT. It encodes CASRVMNTEAFF.

The chain couples TRBV9 to TRBJ1-3; perhaps TRBD1 as D (5 bases). CDR1 is SGDLS and CDR2 is YYNGEE in the germline V gene. Trimming removed 4 bases at V and 0 bases at J, with 11 bases between. CDR3 size: 15 residues. The CDR3 is CASSTKQVSGNTIYF. Here the CDR3 DNA reads TGTGCCAGCAGCACAAAACAGGTCTCTGGAAACACCATATATTTT.

The chain carries TRBV21-1 and TRBJ2-1; whether TRBD2, the table's D call, matches the DNA was not checked. TRBV21-1 is assigned pseudogene status. The CDR3 has 24 amino acids. CDR3 sequence reads: CASSRETVPKPGLAGWSSYNEQFF. In DNA, the CDR3 is TGTGCCAGCAGCAGGGAAACGGTCCCAAAACCGGGACTAGCGGGATGGAGCTCCTACAATGAGCAGTTCTTC.

This clone was counted between two and nine times. This sequence joins TRBV5-4 and TRBJ2-7; 7 bases match TRBD2. After removal of 3 bases from V and 1 base from J, the junction contained 4 bases not matched to a gene. The CDR3 loop spans 14 amino acids. Germline values: CDR1 SGHNT, CDR2 YYREEE (reference sequence). This CDR3 reads CASSSGTTSYEQYF. CDR3 coding DNA: TGTGCCAGCAGCTCCGGGACTACTTCCTACGAGCAGTACTTC.

The rearrangement joins TRBV27 to TRBJ2-1; no reliable D call. The CDR3 sequence is 15 residues long. With 6 bases removed from V and 7 bases from J, the gap between germline ends came to 19 bases. Per the germline V gene, CDR1 is MNHEY and CDR2 is SMNVEV (reference sequence). The CDR3 protein is CASSFINLKGNEQFF. As DNA, the CDR3 is TGTGCCAGCAGCTTTATAAACCTCAAGGGAAATGAGCAGTTCTTC.

The V gene is TRBV30, the J gene TRBJ2-3; 7 bases agree with TRBD1. The CDR3 covers 14 residues. J was trimmed by 2 bases and V by 1 base; bases with no gene match: 3. The germline gives CDR1 GTSNPN, CDR2 SVGIG (reference sequence). The CDR3 loop is CAWSGRGNTDTQYF. The CDR3 DNA reads TGTGCCTGGAGTGGCAGGGGGAACACAGATACGCAGTATTTT.

The CDR3 is CASSEGQPSTDTQYF. The CDR3, as DNA: TGTGCCAGCAGTGAAGGTCAGCCTAGCACAGATACGCAGTATTTT. The chain joins TRBV2 to TRBJ2-3; D unclear. Trimming pared 1 base from V and 0 bases from J, leaving 8 bases between. The length of the CDR3 is 15 residues. The germline CDR1 and CDR2 sequences are SNHLY and FYNNEI.

CDR3 amino acids: CASRRGWANTEAFF. The CDR3 region has the DNA TGTGCCAGCCGAAGGGGATGGGCGAACACTGAAGCTTTCTTT. This chain joins TRBV19 and TRBJ1-1; possible D gene TRBD1, 5 bases. The CDR3 runs 14 residues. CDR1 is LNHDA, CDR2 SQIVND, per germline (reference sequence). V lost 9 bases and J 1 base, leaving 15 bases between the germline ends.

The J gene is TRBJ2-7, the V gene TRBV3-1 (or the pseudogene TRBV3-2); tentative D call: TRBD2 (6 bases). V dropped 1 base and J dropped 0 bases, with 13 bases sitting between them. The CDR3 has 16 amino acids. The germline V gene has CDR1 LGHDT and CDR2 YNNKEL (reference sequence). CDR3 sequence: CASSQARELSSYEQYF. CDR3 coding DNA: TGTGCCAGCAGCCAAGCCCGGGAGTTAAGCTCCTACGAGCAGTACTTC.

CDR3 in amino acids: CASTPGIAGAPSTDEQFF. The CDR3 DNA is TGTGCCAGTACCCCCGGAATAGCGGGAGCCCCCAGTACAGATGAGCAGTTCTTC. This chain uses TRBV19 with TRBJ2-1; 9 bases are a match to TRBD2. The CDR3 is 18 amino acids. Germline V CDR1 and CDR2: LNHDA, SQIVND (reference sequence). V shed 7 bases, J shed 8 bases, and the junction held 21 bases outside the gene matches. The entire variable domain, with the rest obtained from reference TRBV19 and TRBJ2-1, is as follows: DGGITQSPKYLFRKEGQNVTLSCEQNLNHDAMYWYRQDPGQGLRLIYYSQIVNDFQKGDIAEGYSVSREKKESFPLTVTSAQKNPTAFYLCASTPGIAGAPSTDEQFFGPGTRLTVL.

The chain is built from TRBV10-3 and TRBJ2-3; 11 bases agree with TRBD2. Germline CDR1 is ENHRY and CDR2 is SYGVKD. This CDR3 spans 18 amino acids. The V gene end was trimmed by 10 bases and the J gene end by 5 bases; junction bases not matched to a gene: 20. CDR3 bases: TGTGCCACAACGCGACTAGCGGGACGCGTTACAGGGGGAGATACGCAGTATTTT. This sequence encodes CATTRLAGRVTGGDTQYF.

The V gene is TRBV3-1 (or the pseudogene TRBV3-2), the J gene TRBJ2-1, with D possibly being TRBD1 (6 bases). The CDR3 spans 12 residues. Germline CDR1 LGHDT, CDR2 YNNKEL (reference sequence). V lost 4 bases, J lost 10 bases, and 11 bases lay in between. Written as DNA, the CDR3 is TGTGCCAGCAGCCGCCTGAGGGGGGAGCAGTTCTTC. It specifies CASSRLRGEQFF.

V usage is TRBV5-8 and J usage is TRBJ2-5; 8 nucleotides line up with TRBD1. The CDR3 totals 13 residues. J was trimmed by 5 bases and V by 6 bases; bases with no gene match: 6. The germline CDR1 and CDR2 sequences are SGHTS and YDEGEE. CDR3 in amino acids: CASKPRDRETQYF. Here the CDR3 DNA reads TGTGCCAGCAAACCCCGGGACAGGGAGACCCAGTACTTC.

The J gene is TRBJ1-5, the V gene TRBV29-1; D perhaps matches TRBD1 (5 bases). V was clipped by 4 bases and J by 3 bases, with 10 bases between them. Germline-derived CDR1 and CDR2 are SQVTM and ANQGSEA. The CDR3 contains 13 residues. CDR3 sequence: CSVGPGNNQPQHF. The CDR3 DNA follows: TGCAGCGTTGGTCCAGGGAACAATCAGCCCCAGCATTTT.

DNA for the CDR3: TGTGCCAGCAGCTCCGGGACACCTAGCAATCAGCCCCAGCATTTT. Protein product: CASSSGTPSNQPQHF. The rearrangement joins TRBV7-9 to TRBJ1-5, with D perhaps TRBD1 (6 bases). This CDR3 has 15 amino acids. Deletions cut 4 bases from V and 0 bases from J, with 10 bases between. From germline, CDR1 is SEHNR and CDR2 FQNEAQ (reference sequence).

The CDR3 nucleotides read TGCGCCAGCAGCTTGGGGGTGGATAACGAGCAGTACTTC. Amino acid sequence: CASSLGVDNEQYF. V is TRBV5-1 and J is TRBJ2-7; D uncertain. Germline V gene sequence: CDR1 SGHRS, CDR2 YFSETQ. V lost 0 bases, J lost 5 bases, and 9 bases lay in between. This CDR3 region has 13 residues. The entire variable domain, with the rest obtained from reference TRBV5-1 and TRBJ2-7, is as follows: KAGVTQTPRYLIKTRGQQVTLSCSPISGHRSVSWYQQTPGQGLQFLFEYFSETQRNKGNFPGRFSGRQFSNSRSEMNVSTLELGDSALYLCASSLGVDNEQYFGPGTRLTVT.

Concerning this clone itself: Sequence at one end of the junction differs from germline and may be a read error. V is TRBV7-9 and J is TRBJ2-1; D might be TRBD1 or TRBD2, each matching 6 bases. Per germline, CDR1 SEHNR and CDR2 FQNEAQ (reference sequence). This CDR3 region has 14 residues. The CDR3 bases are TGTGCCAGCAGCTTAGGGGAGCTAGGGGGACTCCATGTCTTC. It codes for CASSLGELGGLHVF. Drawing the rest from reference TRBV7-9 and TRBJ2-1, the complete variable domain is DTGVSQNPRHKITKRGQNVTFRCDPISEHNRLYWYRQTLGQGPEFLTYFQNEAQLEKSRLLSDRFSAERPKGSFSTLEIQRTEQGDSAMYLCASSLGELGGLHVFGPGTRLTVL.

The chain couples TRBV27 to TRBJ1-2, with unresolved D. Trimming cost V 2 bases and J 4 bases, with 23 bases left between them. The CDR3 is 18 residues long. Germline V gene data show CDR1 as MNHEY and CDR2 as SMNVEV (reference sequence). CDR3 amino acids: CASSLVRPPRDSGYGYTF. DNA for the CDR3: TGTGCCAGCAGTTTAGTCCGACCCCCGCGTGATTCGGGCTATGGCTACACCTTC.

The chain recombines TRBV19 with TRBJ1-1, with TRBD1 matching over 8 bases. The V and J ends lost 1 base and 0 bases, in that order; junction bases with no gene match: 4. This CDR3 has 16 amino acids. Looked up from germline, CDR1 is LNHDA and CDR2 is SQIVND (reference sequence). DNA for the CDR3: TGTGCCAGTAGTATAGCTCGGACAGGGCTGAACACTGAAGCTTTCTTT. It yields the protein CASSIARTGLNTEAFF.

The chain carries TRBV3-1 (or the pseudogene TRBV3-2) and TRBJ2-1; TRBD2 matches 8 bases. V lost 6 bases and J lost 9; bases outside the gene matches: 16. The CDR3 loop spans 16 amino acids. Germline loops: CDR1 LGHDT, CDR2 YNNKEL (reference sequence). The CDR3 DNA sequence: TGTGCCAGCAGTTACGGACTAGCCCGGGAGGGTAGTGAGCAGTTCTTC. It is translated as CASSYGLAREGSEQFF.

The rearrangement uses TRBV5-1 and TRBJ2-2, with D maybe TRBD1 (5 bases). V lost 0 bases to trimming and J lost 3 bases, with 9 bases between them. The CDR3 runs 15 residues. Germline CDR1 and CDR2: SGHRS and YFSETQ. The CDR3, as DNA: TGCGCCAGCAGCTTGGAACCCAGGGACACCGGGGAGCTGTTTTTT. Translation: CASSLEPRDTGELFF.

In its sample, this clone was seen once. This chain links TRBV9 with TRBJ2-4; no reliable D call. V dropped 4 bases and J dropped 6 bases, with 14 bases sitting between them. The CDR3 loop spans 14 amino acids. Germline lookup yields CDR1 SGDLS and CDR2 YYNGEE. CDR3 DNA: TGTGCCAGCAGCAGGCTAGTTTTAGGAAACATTCAGTACTTC. This codes for CASSRLVLGNIQYF.

The rearrangement links TRBV7-9 to TRBJ2-2; D call uncertain. The CDR3 spans 15 residues. The germline CDR1 and CDR2 sequences are SEHNR and FQNEAQ (reference sequence). Between the trimmed V and J ends, which lost 3 bases and 1 base, there was a span of 9 bases. CDR3 sequence: CASSFQAMNTGELFF. The CDR3, as DNA: TGTGCCAGCAGCTTCCAGGCTATGAACACCGGGGAGCTGTTTTTT.

This chain uses TRBV7-2 with TRBJ2-1, with D tentatively TRBD2 (6 bases). The germline CDR1 and CDR2 sequences are SGHTA and FQGNSA. CDR3 length: 14 residues. Trimming removed 5 bases at V and 4 bases at J, with 12 bases between. The CDR3 sequence is CASSLSGSYNEQFF. For the CDR3, the DNA is TGTGCCAGCAGCCTTAGCGGTTCGTACAATGAGCAGTTCTTC.

The genes are TRBV6-5 and TRBJ2-3, with 13 bases fitting TRBD2. Germline V gene lookup returns CDR1 MNHEY and CDR2 SVGAGI. The CDR3 loop spans 15 amino acids. With V trimmed by 8 bases and J by 7 bases, 9 bases remained unmatched. In nucleotides, the CDR3 is TGTGCCAGCGGACCCGGGACTAGCGGGATGAATACGCAGTATTTT. This translates into CASGPGTSGMNTQYF.

The chain links TRBV4-1 to TRBJ1-1, with 7 bases lining up with TRBD1. J lost 5 bases, V lost 4 bases, and 13 bases had no gene match. Germline lookup yields CDR1 MGHRA and CDR2 YSYEKL. The CDR3 extends over 16 amino acids. The CDR3 DNA sequence: TGCGCCAGCAGCCCCGAGACATACAGGGGTGGAACTGAAGCTTTCTTT. Its protein product is CASSPETYRGGTEAFF.